This T cell receptor (beta chain) is from a study of blood T cell repertoires in COVID-19. About the study: T cells, B-cell-depleted T cells, or PBMCs supplied cDNA or gDNA.

Across over 20 US areas, participants ranged in age from about 18 to 100 years. Individuals in the exposed group had encountered a COVID-19 case within 2 weeks preceding study entry. V gave up 4 bases and J gave up 0 bases; unmatched junction bases: 3. The germline V gene has CDR1 LNHNV and CDR2 YYDKDF (reference sequence). The CDR3 is 15 residues long. Libraries were prepared by immunoSEQ multiplex PCR; TCRdb keeps only in-frame clonotypes and omits some of them. The sample shows 220,000 or so clones, just under 90% of them seen only once. Sequences were obtained from PBMCs or T cells enriched from blood (not recorded which). The TCR was taken from a man aged 50-60 years who had been exposed to COVID-19. The chain has TRBV15 and TRBJ2-1; TRBD1 agrees at 7 bases. The CDR3: CATSMDRPSYNEQFF. CDR3 DNA: TGTGCCACCAGCATGGACAGGCCCTCCTACAATGAGCAGTTCTTC.